This T cell receptor (beta chain) emerged from a study of cytomegalovirus exposure and HLA in healthy donors. The CDR3 loop spans 12 amino acids. In germline, CDR1 is SGDLS, CDR2 YYNGEE. V was clipped by 4 bases and J by 9 bases, with 8 bases between them. Overall study findings and caveats: Reports credit the classifier with highly specific, highly sensitive diagnosis of cytomegalovirus status. In vitro confirmation showed three CMV-associated chains to be CMV antigen specific. According to a subsequent analysis, TCR clusters from the first cohort were inclined to appear together in the 120 validation repertoires.

In regard to this clone: The antigen is undetermined.

The data were produced by immunoSEQ multiplex PCR, yet TCRdb's version contains in-frame clones alone and is incomplete. The table lists around 140,000 clones, roughly 89% of them singletons. V and J are TRBV9 and TRBJ1-6; D gene uncertain. This clonotype was sampled from a woman aged 18 to 35 in good health and CMV-seronegative. Material for sequencing was PBMCs. Here the CDR3 reads CASSLGVSPLHF. The CDR3 nucleotides read TGTGCCAGCAGCCTGGGCGTTTCACCCCTCCACTTT. Full variable domain (rest looked up from reference TRBV9 and TRBJ1-6): DSGVTQTPKHLITATGQRVTLRCSPRSGDLSVYWYQQSLDQGLQFLIQYYNGEERAKGNILERFSAQQFPDLHSELNLSSLELGDSALYFCASSLGVSPLHFGNGTRLTVT.